This TCR beta chain was obtained from a study of CXCR3-negative and CXCR3-positive naive CD8 T cells. Via 5' RACE with UMI labels, TRB cDNA libraries were prepared. TCRdb re-called the 5' RACE reads and shows each CDR3 protein once, DNA omitted. This sample's clone table lists tens of thousands of distinct CDR3 sequences. Germline V gene sequence: CDR1 SQVTM, CDR2 ANQGSEA. The CDR3 length is 15 residues. All CD8+ T cell subsets were sorted in triplicate at 330,000 or so cells each. As concerns this clonotype: As yet, its antigen is unknown.

Regarding the study as a whole: Both naive subsets showed comparably high diversity, and memory CD8+ cells showed much lower diversity. Memory cells showed distinct TRBV-TRBJ patterns, while the two naive subsets matched.

Sequencing input: memory CD8+ T cells from blood. The TCR comes from a human donor in good health. Some clones in this sample may be carry-over from other donors' samples. This chain links TRBV29-1 with TRBJ2-2. This chain's CDR3 is CSVESDTTNTGELFF.